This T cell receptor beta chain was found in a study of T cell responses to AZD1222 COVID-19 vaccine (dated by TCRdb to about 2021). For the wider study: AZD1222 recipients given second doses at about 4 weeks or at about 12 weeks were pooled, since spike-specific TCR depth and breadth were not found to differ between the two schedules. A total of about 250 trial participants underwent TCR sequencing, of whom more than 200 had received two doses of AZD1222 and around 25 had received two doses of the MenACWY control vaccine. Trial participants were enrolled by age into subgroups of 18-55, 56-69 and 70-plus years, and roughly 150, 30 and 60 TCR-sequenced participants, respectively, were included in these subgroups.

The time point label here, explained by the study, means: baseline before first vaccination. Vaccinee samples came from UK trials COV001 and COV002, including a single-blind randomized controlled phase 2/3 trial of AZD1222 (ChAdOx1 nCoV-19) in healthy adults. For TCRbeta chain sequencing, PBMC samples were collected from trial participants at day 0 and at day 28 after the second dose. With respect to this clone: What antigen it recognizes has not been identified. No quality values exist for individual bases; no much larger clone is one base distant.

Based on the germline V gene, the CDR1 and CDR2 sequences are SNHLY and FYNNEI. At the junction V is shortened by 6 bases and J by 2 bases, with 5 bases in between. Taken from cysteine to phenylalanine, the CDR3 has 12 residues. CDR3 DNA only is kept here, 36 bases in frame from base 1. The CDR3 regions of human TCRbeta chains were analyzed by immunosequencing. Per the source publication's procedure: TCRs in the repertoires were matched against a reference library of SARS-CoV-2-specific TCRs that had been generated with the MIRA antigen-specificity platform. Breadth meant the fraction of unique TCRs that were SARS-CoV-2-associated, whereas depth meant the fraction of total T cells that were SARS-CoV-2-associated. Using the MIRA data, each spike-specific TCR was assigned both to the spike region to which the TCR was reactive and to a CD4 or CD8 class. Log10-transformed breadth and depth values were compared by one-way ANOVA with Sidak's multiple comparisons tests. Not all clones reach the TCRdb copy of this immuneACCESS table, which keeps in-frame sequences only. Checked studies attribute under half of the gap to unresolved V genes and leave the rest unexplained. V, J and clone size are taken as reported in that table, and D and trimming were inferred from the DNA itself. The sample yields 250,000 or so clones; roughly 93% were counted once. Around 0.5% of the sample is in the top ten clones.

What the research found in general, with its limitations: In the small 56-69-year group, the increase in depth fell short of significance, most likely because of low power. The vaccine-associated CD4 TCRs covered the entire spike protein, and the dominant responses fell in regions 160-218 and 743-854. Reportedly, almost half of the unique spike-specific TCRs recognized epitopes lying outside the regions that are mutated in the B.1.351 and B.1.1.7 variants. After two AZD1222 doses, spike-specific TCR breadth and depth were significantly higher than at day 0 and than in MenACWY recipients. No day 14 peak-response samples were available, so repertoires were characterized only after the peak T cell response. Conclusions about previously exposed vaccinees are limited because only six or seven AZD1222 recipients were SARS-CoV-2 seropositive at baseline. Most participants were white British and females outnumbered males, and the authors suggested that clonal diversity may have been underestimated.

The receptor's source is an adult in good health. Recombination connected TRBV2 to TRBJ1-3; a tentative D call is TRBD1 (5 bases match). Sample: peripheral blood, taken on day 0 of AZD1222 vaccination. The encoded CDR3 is CASRTAGNTIYF. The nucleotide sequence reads TGTGCCAGCAGGACAGCTGGAAACACCATATATTTT. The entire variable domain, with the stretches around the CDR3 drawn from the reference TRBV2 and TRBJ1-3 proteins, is EPEVTQTPSHQVTQMGQEVILRCVPISNHLYFYWYRQILGQKVEFLVSFYNNEISEKSEIFDDQFSVERPDGSNFTLKIRSTKLEDSAMYFCASRTAGNTIYFGEGSWLTVV.